This T cell receptor (beta chain) was captured in a study of shared clonotypes between healthy human individuals. On this clone: Antigen: not known.

On sorted subsets, replicate PCRs used 200 to 250 ng DNA, or 30,000 or so T cell genomes. Sequencing was performed with immunoSEQ multiplex PCR; in TCRdb, only in-frame clones are kept and a portion is missing. The data hold 1.5 million to 1.9 million clones, with 95% to 99% observed a single time. With 4 bases clipped from V and 4 bases from J, the junction kept 6 bases outside the gene matches. Per germline, CDR1 SNHLY and CDR2 FYNNEI. The CDR3 extends over 14 amino acids. Whole-study results and caveats: Unshared clonotypes carried lower generation probabilities than those common to all four donors.

This TCR came from a man younger than 40 in good health. Material: naive CD4+ T cells sorted from blood. Subset described: CD45RA+ positively selected. The V gene is TRBV2, the J gene TRBJ1-1; TRBD1 agrees at 7 bases. CDR3 protein: CASSVQGGSTEAFF. CDR3 DNA: TGTGCCAGCAGTGTTCAGGGGGGAAGCACTGAAGCTTTCTTT.